The sample holds one count of the clone carrying this TCR beta chain. The antigen remains unidentified. TCRdb's table, derived via immunoSEQ multiplex PCR, lists solely in-frame clones and lacks some. This table has around 54,000 clones, approximately 80% appearing once. Looked up from germline, CDR1 is SGHRS and CDR2 is YFSETQ. J was trimmed by 1 base and V by 0 bases; bases with no gene match: 3. CDR3 length: 15 amino acids. Time point in this sample: baseline, week 1 (first vaccination visit). Treatment denoted: pre-vaccination baseline after standard-of-care therapy. The data were taken from a study of a mutant IDH1 vaccine in newly diagnosed glioma. Overall study: The sex distribution of treated patients was about 62% male and roughly 38% female, with a mean age of 40.4 years. Study-wide points: In about 93% of patients, immune responses induced by the vaccine occurred. Pseudoprogression seemed unrelated to changes in top peripheral T cell clonotypes.

This sequence originates from a man younger than 30 with glioma. The gene calls are TRBV5-1 and TRBJ1-1; TRBD1 matches at 7 bases. The source was PBMCs, collected from a glioma patient treated with radiotherapy, temozolomide or both. CDR3 nucleotides: TGCGCCAGCAGCTTGGGACAGGGCCGGAACACTGAAGCTTTCTTT. The encoded protein is CASSLGQGRNTEAFF.